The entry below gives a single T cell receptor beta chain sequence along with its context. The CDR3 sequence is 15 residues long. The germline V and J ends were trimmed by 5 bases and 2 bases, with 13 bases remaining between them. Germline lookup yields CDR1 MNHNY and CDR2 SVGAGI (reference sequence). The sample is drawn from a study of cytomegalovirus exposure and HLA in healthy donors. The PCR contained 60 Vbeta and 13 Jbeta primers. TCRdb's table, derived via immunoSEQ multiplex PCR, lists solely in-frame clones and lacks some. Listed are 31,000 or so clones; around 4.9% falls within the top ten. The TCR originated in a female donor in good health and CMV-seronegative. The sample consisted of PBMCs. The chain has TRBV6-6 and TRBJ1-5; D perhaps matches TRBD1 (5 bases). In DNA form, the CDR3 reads TGTGCCAGCAGTCCTCAGACAGTTGGCAATCAGCCCCAGCATTTT. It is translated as CASSPQTVGNQPQHF.